This T cell receptor beta chain was identified in a study of a mutant IDH1 vaccine in newly diagnosed glioma. Across the study: Earlier care involved radiotherapy, temozolomide, or both, and the majority received both. The study's findings and limits: Pseudoprogression appeared independent of alterations in top peripheral clonotypes.

Indicated time point: week 35, safety follow-up. With topical imiquimod, each dose of the vaccine consisted of 300 ug of mutant IDH1 20-mer peptide. Each astrocytoma in the donors was new, WHO grade 3 or 4, IDH1-mutant and ATRX-lost. Sequencing used immunoSEQ multiplex PCR; TCRdb keeps in-frame clones, though not all of them. The repertoire holds about 54,000 clones, with approximately 81% as singletons. This clone was seen only a few times. Its target is not known. Germline CDR1 SGHKS, CDR2 YYEKEE (reference sequence). V gave up 5 bases and J gave up 2 bases, with 8 bases separating them. The CDR3 totals 13 residues.

The input for sequencing was PBMCs, taken from a glioma patient whose treatment included an IDH1 peptide vaccine. This clonotype originated in a young woman with glioma. The chain is built from TRBV5-5 and TRBJ1-5, with a tentative D call TRBD1 (5 bases). The CDR3 spells CASSWDRNQPQHF. The DNA of the CDR3 is TGTGCCAGCAGTTGGGACCGCAATCAGCCCCAGCATTTT.